This TCR beta chain is from a study of blood T cells in healthy people across ages. Germline V gives CDR1 GTSNPN, CDR2 SVGIG (reference sequence). The CDR3 spans 16 residues. Between the trimmed V and J ends, which lost 4 bases and 7 bases, there was a span of 22 bases. Through a sample-barcoded 5' primer and a J-beta primer mix, a second PCR was run for about 6 to 12 cycles. TCRdb reprocessed the 5' RACE reads with MiXCR, giving one entry per CDR3 protein. The repertoire consists of approximately 690,000 distinct CDR3 sequences, with 40% to 45% occurring once and the leading ten covering about 32%. The count of this clonotype is one. For every donor, a draw yielded around 9.4 milliliters of peripheral blood.

The chain combines TRBV30 with TRBJ1-4; a possible D gene is TRBD1 (6 bases). This receptor was identified in a man at least 80 years old in good health. The specimen sequenced was blood. CDR3 DNA sequence: TGTGCCTGGACCCCGAGGTTAGGGGGGCTTCGTGAAAAACTGTTTTTT. Its translation is CAWTPRLGGLREKLFF.